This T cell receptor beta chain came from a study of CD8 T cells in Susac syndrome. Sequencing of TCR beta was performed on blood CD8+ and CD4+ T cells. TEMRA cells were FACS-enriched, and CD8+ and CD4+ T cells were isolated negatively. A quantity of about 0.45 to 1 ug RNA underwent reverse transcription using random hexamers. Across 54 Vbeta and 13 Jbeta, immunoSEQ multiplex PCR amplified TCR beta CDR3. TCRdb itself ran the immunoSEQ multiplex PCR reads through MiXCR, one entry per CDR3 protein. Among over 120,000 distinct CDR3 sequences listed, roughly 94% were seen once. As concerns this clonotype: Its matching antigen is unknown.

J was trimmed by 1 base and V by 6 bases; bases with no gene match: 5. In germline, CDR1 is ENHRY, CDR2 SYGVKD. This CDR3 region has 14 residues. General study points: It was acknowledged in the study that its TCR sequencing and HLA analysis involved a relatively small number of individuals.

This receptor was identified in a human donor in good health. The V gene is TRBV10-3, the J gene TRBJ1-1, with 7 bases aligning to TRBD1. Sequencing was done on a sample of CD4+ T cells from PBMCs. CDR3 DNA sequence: TGTGCCATCAGCACGGACAGGTCGAACACTGAAGCTTTCTTT. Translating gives CAISTDRSNTEAFF.